The 14 T cell receptor beta chains below come from one sample, sequenced in a study of shared clonotypes between healthy human individuals. Generated by immunoSEQ multiplex PCR, the TCRdb table keeps only in-frame clones and is missing some. The sample shows around 2.1 million clones, nearly 97% of them seen only once. Sequences were obtained from naive CD4+ T cells sorted from blood. Stated subset: CD45RA+ positively selected. Receptors were obtained from a man between 18 and 35 years old in good health.

The chain uses TRBV29-1 and TRBJ2-7; no clear D. Germline V gives CDR1 SQVTM, CDR2 ANQGSEA. This CDR3 is built from 11 residues. The ends were cut back, 4 bases at V and 7 bases at J, with 11 bases in the middle. In DNA, the CDR3 is TGCAGCGTTGTAGTTCAGTTTGAGCAGTACTTC. This codes for CSVVVQFEQYF.

This chain links TRBV5-1 with TRBJ1-2, with TRBD1 matching over 7 bases. Germline V gene data show CDR1 as SGHRS and CDR2 as YFSETQ. After removal of 6 bases from V and 3 bases from J, the junction contained 5 bases not matched to a gene. The length of the CDR3 is 13 residues. The CDR3: CASTRGTDYGYTF. CDR3 DNA: TGCGCCAGCACTCGGGGGACAGACTATGGCTACACCTTC.

This sequence joins TRBV7-6 and TRBJ2-7; D is possibly TRBD1 (5 bases). Trimming took 1 base from V and 0 from J, leaving 10 bases between them. CDR3 length equals 15 residues. CDR1 is SGHVS, CDR2 FNYEAQ, per germline. The CDR3 region has the DNA TGTGCCAGCAGCTTAGGACAGTTGAGCTCCTACGAGCAGTACTTC. Translated: CASSLGQLSSYEQYF.

The chain is built from TRBV2 and TRBJ2-7; possible D gene TRBD2, 6 bases. This CDR3 region has 12 residues. V was trimmed by 10 bases and J by 7 bases, leaving 17 bases between them. Germline V gene sequence: CDR1 SNHLY, CDR2 FYNNEI. The CDR3 region is CATPKGGGEQYF. In nucleotides, the CDR3 is TGTGCCACCCCCAAGGGAGGAGGAGAGCAGTACTTC.

This chain connects TRBV5-1 to TRBJ2-2; D unresolved. Trimming stripped 1 base from V and 4 bases from J, with 5 bases between. The germline V gene encodes CDR1 SGHRS and CDR2 YFSETQ. This CDR3 comprises 13 residues. Written as DNA, the CDR3 is TGCGCCAGCAGCTTGCCGTCCACCGGGGAGCTGTTTTTT. Translation gives CASSLPSTGELFF.

The DNA of the CDR3 is TGTGCCAGCAGCCATGACAGGGTTTCAATCTACGAGCAGTACTTC. Translated, it gives CASSHDRVSIYEQYF. The chain has TRBV5-6 and TRBJ2-7; 7 positions agree with TRBD1. The germline CDR1 and CDR2 sequences are SGHDT and YYEEEE. The CDR3 is 15 amino acids. After removal of 4 bases from V and 3 bases from J, the junction contained 10 bases not matched to a gene.

The rearrangement uses TRBV7-9 and TRBJ1-4, with TRBD1 matching over 9 bases. V shed 0 bases and J 3 bases; nucleotides not matched to a gene: 2. Germline CDR1 SEHNR, CDR2 FQNEAQ (reference sequence). The CDR3 is 16 residues long. The CDR3 sequence: CASSLARTGANEKLFF. The CDR3 DNA follows: TGTGCCAGCAGCTTAGCCCGGACAGGGGCTAATGAAAAACTGTTTTTT.

This clone has only one observation. This CDR3 reads CASSLQGRRFGKETQYF. The DNA of the CDR3 is TGTGCCAGCAGCCTCCAGGGGCGTCGATTCGGGAAGGAGACCCAGTACTTC. This rearrangement joins TRBV5-4 to TRBJ2-5; D may be TRBD1 (6 bases). Germline V gene sequence: CDR1 SGHNT, CDR2 YYREEE (reference sequence). V was pared by 4 bases and J by 5 bases, with 24 bases between. This CDR3 region has 17 residues.

The chain is built from TRBV5-1 and TRBJ2-7; 11 nucleotides match TRBD1. CDR3 length equals 15 residues. Germline V gene sequence: CDR1 SGHRS, CDR2 YFSETQ. J lost 3 bases, V lost 7 bases, and 9 bases had no gene match. CDR3 sequence (DNA): TGCGCCAGCGCTCCCCAGGGGACAGGGGGCTACGAGCAGTACTTC. Translating it yields CASAPQGTGGYEQYF.

The rearrangement links TRBV2 to TRBJ1-1; no clear D gene. In germline, CDR1 is SNHLY, CDR2 FYNNEI. V shed 7 bases and J shed 6 bases, with 12 bases lying between them. CDR3 length equals 12 residues. CDR3 region: CASIDAGSEAFF. The CDR3 DNA sequence: TGTGCCAGCATCGACGCGGGGTCTGAAGCTTTCTTT.

The V gene is TRBV5-1, the J gene TRBJ2-5; 7 nucleotides align to TRBD2. The CDR3 length is 15 residues. Germline values: CDR1 SGHRS, CDR2 YFSETQ. After removal of 0 bases from V and 5 bases from J, the junction contained 7 bases not matched to a gene. The CDR3 sequence is CASSLDSGAGETQYF. DNA of the CDR3: TGCGCCAGCAGCTTGGACAGCGGGGCAGGGGAGACCCAGTACTTC.

This chain joins TRBV6-1 and TRBJ2-1; the D is unclear. Germline CDR1 reads MNHNS; CDR2 reads SASEGT. Trimming took 4 bases from V and 3 from J, leaving 16 bases between them. The CDR3 consists of 16 residues. The CDR3 bases are TGTGCCAGCAGTGGGTCGAGGCCGGAGAACTACAATGAGCAGTTCTTC. It specifies CASSGSRPENYNEQFF.

The rearrangement joins TRBV30 to TRBJ2-7; 8 bases are a match to TRBD1. CDR3 size: 13 residues. The germline gives CDR1 GTSNPN, CDR2 SVGIG (reference sequence). After removal of 2 bases from V and 4 bases from J, the junction contained 4 bases not matched to a gene. CDR3 in DNA: TGTGCCTGGAGTACTACAGGGGGGTACGAGCAGTACTTC. Translated: CAWSTTGGYEQYF.

The chain has TRBV11-2 and TRBJ2-5; D uncertain. Trimming cost V 1 base and J 1 base, with 10 bases left between them. Per germline, CDR1 SGHAT and CDR2 FQNNGV. CDR3 size: 15 residues. The CDR3 reads CASSLGSYPQETQYF. The CDR3 DNA is TGTGCCAGCAGCTTAGGCTCGTACCCCCAAGAGACCCAGTACTTC. Together with reference TRBV11-2 and TRBJ2-5, the CDR3 gives the full variable domain: EAGVAQSPRYKIIEKRQSVAFWCNPISGHATLYWYQQILGQGPKLLIQFQNNGVVDDSQLPKDRFSAERLKGVDSTLKIQPAKLEDSAVYLCASSLGSYPQETQYFGPGTRLLVL.